The T cell receptor (beta chain) described here comes from a study of blood T cell repertoires in COVID-19. This clone was counted only a few times. V lost 8 bases, J lost 3 bases, and 17 bases lay in between. From germline, CDR1 is MGHRA and CDR2 YSYEKL. The CDR3 has 15 amino acids. Under the authors' procedure: Reference gene primer amplification in the assay estimated nucleated cell counts. Produced via immunoSEQ multiplex PCR; TCRdb's table is partial and in-frame only. The D gene and trimming were derived from the DNA, and the V and J assignments and clone size from that table. The table records hundreds of thousands of clones, about 89% of them present only once.

The sequenced sample consisted of PBMCs or T cells enriched from blood (not recorded which). This clonotype was sampled from a woman aged 40 to 50 who had recovered from COVID-19. The chain joins TRBV4-1 to TRBJ1-5, with a tentative D call TRBD1 (5 bases). CDR3 DNA: TGCGCCAGCGGAAGGGCGTCGACAGTCAATCAGCCCCAGCATTTT. Amino acid sequence: CASGRASTVNQPQHF.